These 15 T cell receptor beta chains were all obtained from the same sample, sequenced in a study of PD-1 blockade in classical Hodgkin lymphoma (dated by TCRdb to between 2020 and 2021). The library was generated by the immunoSEQ multiplex PCR assay. TCRdb took this table from immuneACCESS and kept in-frame rearrangements with V and J called. Such tables lack part of the clones; where checked against another copy, unresolved V genes explain under half of the gap, and the rest is unexplained. Within this sample are around 21,000 clones, with about four fifths of them counted one time only. About 7% of the sample is taken by the ten largest. In light of the paper, this sample's time point label describes: cycle 4 day 1 (C4D1), after more than 5 weeks of nivolumab. Relapse after autologous stem cell transplantation had occurred in all trial patients, and cohorts A, B and C were distinguished by prior brentuximab vedotin exposure. A Miltenyi CD8+ T cell isolation kit was used for magnetic negative selection to purify CD8+ T cells from thawed PBMCs.

The specimen comprised CD8+ T cells from blood, sampled before the fourth cycle of nivolumab. The receptor source for this set is a human donor with classical Hodgkin lymphoma.

The chain links TRBV7-9 to TRBJ2-1; TRBD2 aligns across 8 bases. There are 18 residues in the CDR3. Germline CDR1 is SEHNR and CDR2 is FQNEAQ (reference sequence). Losses at the gene ends were 0 bases for V and 4 bases for J; bases not matched to a gene: 11. DNA of the CDR3: TGTGCCAGCAGCTTAGCGTCCCCGCGGGGGGACGCTTACAATGAGCAGTTCTTC. This encodes CASSLASPRGDAYNEQFF.

The chain employs TRBV5-1 and TRBJ1-6, with D perhaps TRBD1 (6 bases). V shed 5 bases and J shed 10 bases, with 10 bases lying between them. Per the germline V gene, CDR1 is SGHRS and CDR2 is YFSETQ. CDR3 length: 12 amino acids. CDR3: CASRAGESPLHF. DNA of the CDR3: TGCGCCAGCAGAGCAGGGGAATCACCCCTCCACTTT.

This chain joins TRBV7-9 and TRBJ2-7; D ambiguous. Germline-derived CDR1 and CDR2 are SEHNR and FQNEAQ (reference sequence). The CDR3 is 13 residues long. Trimming took off 1 base at V and 7 bases at J, with 11 bases between the two ends. CDR3 sequence: CASSLGIDGEQYF. As DNA, the CDR3 is TGTGCCAGCAGCTTAGGGATCGATGGGGAGCAGTACTTC.

This clone was detected only a few times. This sequence joins TRBV9 and TRBJ1-4, with D hard to call. This CDR3 is built from 13 residues. Between the trimmed V and J ends, which lost 0 bases and 6 bases, there was a span of 6 bases. The germline gives CDR1 SGDLS, CDR2 YYNGEE. CDR3 coding DNA: TGTGCCAGCAGCGTAGGGACGGATGAAAAACTGTTTTTT. Translated: CASSVGTDEKLFF.

There are a few counts of this clone. The J gene is TRBJ1-1, the V gene TRBV11-3; D possibly corresponds to TRBD1 (5 bases). Germline-derived CDR1 and CDR2 are SGHNT and YENEEA. This CDR3 has 13 residues. V was pared by 11 bases and J by 5 bases, with 18 bases between. The CDR3, as DNA: TGTGCCTCCCGCGGGGCCGTTGGGACTGAAGCTTTCTTT. It yields the protein CASRGAVGTEAFF.

This clone appeared a few times. V usage is TRBV19 and J usage is TRBJ1-1; TRBD1 matches at 7 bases. This CDR3 spans 13 amino acids. V shed 5 bases, J shed 7 bases, and the junction held 7 bases outside the gene matches. Germline assignment: CDR1 LNHDA and CDR2 SQIVND (reference sequence). The CDR3 bases are TGTGCCAGTAGTGCCACAGGGGTAGGTGAAGCTTTCTTT. This codes for CASSATGVGEAFF.

The V and J genes are TRBV9 and TRBJ1-1, with a tentative D call TRBD1 (5 bases). The CDR3 consists of 14 residues. The V and J ends lost 4 bases and 4 bases respectively, with 14 bases between them. The germline V gene has CDR1 SGDLS and CDR2 YYNGEE. The CDR3 here is CASSPGGGTTEAFF. The CDR3, as DNA: TGTGCCAGCAGCCCCGGGGGGGGGACCACTGAAGCTTTCTTT.

This clone appeared a few times. The J gene is TRBJ1-2, the V gene TRBV6-6; D gene ambiguous. V was trimmed by 2 bases and J by 12 bases, leaving 13 bases between them. The CDR3 extends over 12 amino acids. Germline loops: CDR1 MNHNY, CDR2 SVGAGI (reference sequence). CDR3 protein: CASSYLTAFHTF. The CDR3 DNA follows: TGTGCCAGCAGTTACCTGACGGCATTTCACACCTTC.

This clone turned up a few times. The chain joins TRBV15 to TRBJ1-3; 9 nucleotides agree with TRBD1. Germline CDR1 LNHNV, CDR2 YYDKDF (reference sequence). The length of the CDR3 is 15 residues. The J segment lost 6 bases and the V segment lost 4 bases, leaving 7 bases of the junction unmatched. CDR3 sequence reads: CATSTRTGAENTIYF. The CDR3 region has the DNA TGTGCCACCAGCACCCGGACAGGGGCGGAAAACACCATATATTTT.

The chain joins TRBV9 to TRBJ2-2, with a tentative D call TRBD1 (6 bases). The ends were cut back, 3 bases at V and 2 bases at J, with 11 bases in the middle. Per germline, CDR1 SGDLS and CDR2 YYNGEE. CDR3 length equals 15 residues. The CDR3 region is CASSGTVLNTGELFF. In nucleotides, the CDR3 is TGTGCCAGCAGCGGGACAGTGCTTAACACCGGGGAGCTGTTTTTT.

The chain recombines TRBV5-1 with TRBJ2-3; D gene uncertain. V was cut by 7 bases and J by 5 bases, with 14 bases left in between. This CDR3 spans 13 amino acids. CDR1 is SGHRS and CDR2 is YFSETQ in the germline V gene. The CDR3 nucleotides are TGCGCCAGCCGAGGTATCGGCCGAGATACGCAGTATTTT. Translated: CASRGIGRDTQYF.

V gene TRBV7-6 combines with J gene TRBJ2-5, with D unclear. The germline CDR1 and CDR2 sequences are SGHVS and FNYEAQ. V was cut by 4 bases and J by 5 bases, with 17 bases left in between. CDR3 length: 15 residues. This CDR3 reads CASSYPGLGLETQYF. DNA of the CDR3: TGTGCCAGCAGCTACCCGGGTTTGGGTTTGGAGACCCAGTACTTC.

This rearrangement joins TRBV28 to TRBJ2-7; D not resolved. V was shortened by 5 bases and J by 3 bases, with 8 bases between the two germline ends. This CDR3 has 12 amino acids. The germline V gene encodes CDR1 MDHEN and CDR2 SYDVKM. CDR3 nucleotides: TGTGCCAGCAGTCCTCCGGACTACGAGCAGTACTTC. It yields the protein CASSPPDYEQYF.

The chain uses TRBV15 and TRBJ2-7; 7 bases agree with TRBD1. Unmatched junction bases numbered 14, after V lost 3 bases and J lost 6 bases. Germline assignment: CDR1 LNHNV and CDR2 YYDKDF (reference sequence). The CDR3 is made up of 16 amino acids. The CDR3 DNA sequence: TGTGCCACCAGCAGGGGTGCTTTTAGGGGGCTCTCCGAGCAGTACTTC. Amino acids: CATSRGAFRGLSEQYF. Using reference TRBV15 and TRBJ2-7 for the parts outside the CDR3, the full variable domain is DAMVIQNPRYQVTQFGKPVTLSCSQTLNHNVMYWYQQKSSQAPKLLFHYYDKDFNNEADTPDNFQSRRPNTSFCFLDIRSPGLGDTAMYLCATSRGAFRGLSEQYFGPGTRLTVT.

The chain recombines TRBV7-6 with TRBJ2-7, with 8 bases lining up with TRBD2. The V gene's germline CDR1 is SGHVS and CDR2 FNYEAQ. Trimming cost V 6 bases and J 0 bases; bases outside gene matches: 4. This CDR3 is 14 amino acids long. CDR3 bases: TGTGCCAGCAGTTCGGGGGGGGGCTCCTACGAGCAGTACTTC. Translation gives CASSSGGGSYEQYF.